The clone carrying this T cell receptor (beta chain) appeared many times. The target antigen is unknown. This specimen belongs to a study of T cells after yellow fever vaccination. Study-level information: SMART-Seq v4 Ultra Low Input prepared the low-cell-number fractions. Study-wide findings and caveats: Researchers cautioned that FACS-sorted repertoires could harbor abundant clonotypes contaminating from the bulk population.

Using its own MiXCR run on the 5' RACE reads, TCRdb lists one record per CDR3 protein. In the table there are about 69,000 distinct CDR3 sequences, 4.5% to 7.5% of which are singletons. V lost 5 bases, J lost 3 bases, and 8 bases lay in between. The CDR3 contains 13 residues. This TCR was recovered from a man aged 18 to 30 who received the YFV17D yellow fever vaccine. V gene TRBV12-3 or TRBV12-4 combines with J gene TRBJ2-1; TRBD1 might be the D (5 bases). This specimen was CD4+ T cells sorted from PBMCs, taken less than 16 days after the first yellow fever vaccination. CDR3 amino acids: CASSRRGYNEQFF. CDR3 coding DNA: TGTGCCAGCAGTCGAAGGGGCTACAATGAGCAGTTCTTC.